This T cell receptor (beta chain) comes out of a study of T cell responses to AZD1222 COVID-19 vaccine. General study results and limits: Nearly half of spike-specific TCRs reportedly go after variant regions that carry no mutations.

This clone was seen a few times. Its target is not known. CDR3 length: 13 amino acids. Germline V gene sequence: CDR1 SEHNR, CDR2 FQNEAQ (reference sequence). The V gene end was trimmed by 8 bases and the J gene end by 5 bases; junction bases not matched to a gene: 4. The study pooled second doses at about 4 or about 12 weeks. Repertoires were generated with immunoSEQ multiplex PCR, while TCRdb's copy carries only in-frame clones and drops some. The data contain 99,000 or so clones, roughly 89% of them singletons. The receptor's source is an adult who received the AZD1222 COVID-19 vaccine. The sequences come from peripheral blood, collected 28 days after the second AZD1222 dose. The chain couples TRBV7-9 to TRBJ2-1, with TRBD1 matching 9 bases. The CDR3, as DNA: TGTGCCAGCGCCGGGACAGGGAACAATGAGCAGTTCTTC. Translated, it gives CASAGTGNNEQFF.